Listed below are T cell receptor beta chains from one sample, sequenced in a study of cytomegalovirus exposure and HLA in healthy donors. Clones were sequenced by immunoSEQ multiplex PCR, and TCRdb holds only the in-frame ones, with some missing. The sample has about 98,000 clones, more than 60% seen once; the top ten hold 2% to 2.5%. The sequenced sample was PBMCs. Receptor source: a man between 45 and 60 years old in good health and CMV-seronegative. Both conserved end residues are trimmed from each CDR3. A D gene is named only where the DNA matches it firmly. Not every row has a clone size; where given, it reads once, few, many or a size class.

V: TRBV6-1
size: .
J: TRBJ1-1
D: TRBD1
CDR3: ASSGRQGGRGNTEAF

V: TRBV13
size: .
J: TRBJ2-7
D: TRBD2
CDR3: ASSSGLAVTYEQY

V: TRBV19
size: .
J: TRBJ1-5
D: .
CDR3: ASSIGDTLNQPQH

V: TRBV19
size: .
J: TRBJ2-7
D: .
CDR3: ASSLAYEQY

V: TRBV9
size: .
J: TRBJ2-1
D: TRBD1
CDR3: ASSPNTGTVYYNEQF

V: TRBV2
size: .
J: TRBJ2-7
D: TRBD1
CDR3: ASSIGQGFSYEQY

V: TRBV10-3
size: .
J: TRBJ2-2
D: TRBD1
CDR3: AIRISDRPTGELF

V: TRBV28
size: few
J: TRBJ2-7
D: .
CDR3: ASSLWAQYYEQY

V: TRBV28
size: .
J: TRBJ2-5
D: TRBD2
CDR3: ASRSRVAGLQETQY

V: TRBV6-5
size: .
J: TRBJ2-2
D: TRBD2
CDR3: ASSYEVAGDTGELF

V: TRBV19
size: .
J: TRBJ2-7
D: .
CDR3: ASRTGRGEQY

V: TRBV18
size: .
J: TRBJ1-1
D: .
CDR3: ASSRSQGPTEAF

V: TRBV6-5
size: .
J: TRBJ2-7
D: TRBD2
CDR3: ASRLAETYEQY

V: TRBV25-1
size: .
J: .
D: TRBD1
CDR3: ASSPPGQGISEQY

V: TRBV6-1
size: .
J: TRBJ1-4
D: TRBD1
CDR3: ASSEEDRATNEKLF

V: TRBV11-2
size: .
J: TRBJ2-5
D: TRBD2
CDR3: ASSSRLAGGPGQETQY

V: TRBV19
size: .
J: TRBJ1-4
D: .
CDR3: ASSRQPTNEKLF

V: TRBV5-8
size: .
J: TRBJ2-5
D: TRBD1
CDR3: ASSYRDRGETQY

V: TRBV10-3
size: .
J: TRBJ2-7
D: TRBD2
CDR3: ATLQSGGYSYEQY

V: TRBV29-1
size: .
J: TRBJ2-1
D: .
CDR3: SVPVTFGNEQF

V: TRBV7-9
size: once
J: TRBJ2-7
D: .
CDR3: SSSSSQGRSPYEQY

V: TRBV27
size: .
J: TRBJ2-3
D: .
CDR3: ASSRADTQY

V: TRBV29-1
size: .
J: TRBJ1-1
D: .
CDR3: SVDSPRGMNTEAF

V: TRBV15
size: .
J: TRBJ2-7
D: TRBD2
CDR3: ATSRPTSGFSYEQY

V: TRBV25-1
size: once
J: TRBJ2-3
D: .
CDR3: ASSGITISATDTQY

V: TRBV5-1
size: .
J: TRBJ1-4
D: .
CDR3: ASSLEGVNEKLF

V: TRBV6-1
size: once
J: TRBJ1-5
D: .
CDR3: ASNLTGRRQH

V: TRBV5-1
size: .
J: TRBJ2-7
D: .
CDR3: ASSLLGSYEQY

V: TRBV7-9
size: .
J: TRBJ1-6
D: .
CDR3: ASSFGPRNSPLH

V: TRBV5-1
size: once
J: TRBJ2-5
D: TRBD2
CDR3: ASSPNLADQETQY

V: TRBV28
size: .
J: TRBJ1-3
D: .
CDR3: ASSLQQGPGNTIY

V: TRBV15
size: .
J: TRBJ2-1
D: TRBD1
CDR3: ATSRAGQGYNEQF

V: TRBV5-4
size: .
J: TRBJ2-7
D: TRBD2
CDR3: ASSLAAGGHYEQY

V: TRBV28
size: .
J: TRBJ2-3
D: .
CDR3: ASSQPSGRDTQY

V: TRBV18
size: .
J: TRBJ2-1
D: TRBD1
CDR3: ASSPRGPGTATRNEQF

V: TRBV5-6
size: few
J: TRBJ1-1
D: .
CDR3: ASSWRLRSP

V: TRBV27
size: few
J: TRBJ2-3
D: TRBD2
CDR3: ASSPGTRTTDTQY

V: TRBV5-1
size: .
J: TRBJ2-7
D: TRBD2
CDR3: ASTRGREGQHEQY

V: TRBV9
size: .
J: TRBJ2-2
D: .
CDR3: ASSDPAKTRAGELF

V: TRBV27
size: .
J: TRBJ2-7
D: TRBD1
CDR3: ASSLRDRATEQY

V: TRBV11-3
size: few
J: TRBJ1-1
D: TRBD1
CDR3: ASGTGIETEAF

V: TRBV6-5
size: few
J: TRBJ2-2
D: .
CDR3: AIGTGGPVTGELF